The 27 T cell receptor beta chains given below trace back to one sample, sequenced in a study of early T cells in non-severe SARS-CoV-2 infection (dated by TCRdb to the early 2020s). Libraries were built with 5' RACE. Sequencing relied on a NextSeq 500. TCRdb itself trimmed the public reads at Q25 with fastp, ran MiXCR and retained productive beta chains. Every distinct CDR3 protein forms one entry, paired with its most common genes and DNA. The sample table contains roughly 70,000 distinct CDR3 sequences; only one count was recorded for roughly an eighth of them. Of the sample, 4.5% to 6.5% falls within the top ten clones. Sequenced sample: whole blood. These TCRs come from an adult who was a healthcare worker with PCR-confirmed SARS-CoV-2 infection or an uninfected control (not recorded which).

Notes on this clonotype: The junction shows a germline mismatch at one end, possibly a read error. The rearrangement links TRBV29-1 to TRBJ2-1; no reliable D call. The CDR3 length is 9 residues. Germline V gene lookup returns CDR1 SQVTM and CDR2 ANQGSEA. This CDR3 reads CSPGPKWVF. The CDR3 nucleotides read TGCAGCCCGGGCCCAAAGTGGGTCTTC.

Only a few counts were recorded for this clonotype. The chain carries TRBV2 and TRBJ1-2, with TRBD1 as a possible D gene (6 bases). CDR3 length: 16 amino acids. Germline V gene lookup returns CDR1 SNHLY and CDR2 FYNNEI. V was shortened by 5 bases and J by 1 base, with 17 bases between the two germline ends. In nucleotides, the CDR3 is TGTGCCAGCAGTTTTGGGGGCAGAGCTAATAACTATGGCTACACCTTC. This codes for CASSFGGRANNYGYTF.

This clonotype appeared a few times. The chain links TRBV20-1 to TRBJ2-7; D is possibly TRBD1 or TRBD2 (5 bases each). V lost 0 bases and J 6 bases, leaving 9 bases between the germline ends. The germline CDR1 and CDR2 sequences are DFQATT and SNEGSKA (reference sequence). This CDR3 is built from 12 residues. The CDR3 DNA sequence: TGCAGTGCTAGAGATCTAGGGACCGAGCAGTACTTC. Translation gives CSARDLGTEQYF.

The chain recombines TRBV5-1 with TRBJ2-4, with D perhaps matching TRBD1 (6 bases). The CDR3 loop spans 13 amino acids. Trimming shortened V by 0 bases and J by 7 bases, and 8 bases separated the two germline ends. In germline, CDR1 is SGHRS, CDR2 YFSETQ. This chain's CDR3 is CASSLGQANIQYF. Written as DNA, the CDR3 is TGCGCCAGCAGCTTGGGACAGGCCAACATTCAGTACTTC.

This chain joins TRBV20-1 and TRBJ2-7; 7 bases map to TRBD1. V trimming: 5 bases; J trimming: 1 base; junction bases outside the gene matches: 5. The length of the CDR3 is 13 residues. CDR1 and CDR2 (germline): DFQATT, SNEGSKA (reference sequence). As DNA, the CDR3 is TGCAGTGCTGGGGACAGTGAATCCTACGAGCAGTACTTC. As protein: CSAGDSESYEQYF.

This clonotype has only a few counts. The J gene is TRBJ2-3, the V gene TRBV9; maybe TRBD1 (6 bases). Looked up from germline, CDR1 is SGDLS and CDR2 is YYNGEE. This CDR3 is built from 18 residues. The germline V and J ends were trimmed by 0 bases and 4 bases, with 21 bases remaining between them. The CDR3 region is CASSVVTGSSVVPDTQYF. As DNA, the CDR3 is TGTGCCAGCAGCGTAGTTACAGGGTCATCAGTCGTCCCAGATACGCAGTATTTT.

This clonotype appeared a few times. The V gene is TRBV6-1, the J gene TRBJ1-1; a weak D match, TRBD1 (6 bases). This CDR3 is built from 13 residues. CDR1 is MNHNS, CDR2 SASEGT, per germline. V was shortened by 3 bases and J by 5 bases, with 10 bases between the two germline ends. The CDR3 sequence: CASSDGGQTEAFF. DNA for the CDR3: TGTGCCAGCAGTGATGGGGGGCAAACTGAAGCTTTCTTT.

Ten or more counts support this clonotype. The V and J genes are TRBV6-2 or TRBV6-3 and TRBJ2-1; D is ambiguous. This CDR3 has 14 residues. V lost 4 bases and J 0 bases, leaving 7 bases between the germline ends. Germline CDR1 and CDR2: MNHEY and SVGEGT. The CDR3 region is CASSSEFSYNEQFF. In nucleotides, the CDR3 is TGTGCCAGCAGTTCTGAGTTCTCCTACAATGAGCAGTTCTTC.

V is TRBV7-2 and J is TRBJ1-4; D call uncertain. Per germline, CDR1 SGHTA and CDR2 FQGNSA. Trimming removed 2 bases from V and 6 bases from J, with 7 bases in between. The CDR3 loop spans 13 amino acids. The CDR3, as DNA: TGTGCCAGCAGCTTATGGAGATATGAAAAACTGTTTTTT. Translated: CASSLWRYEKLFF.

This clonotype has ten or more counts. V and J are TRBV10-3 and TRBJ2-1; D may be TRBD1 (5 bases). The CDR3 runs to 14 residues. Trimming left V 6 bases short and J 7 bases short, with 16 bases between. CDR1 ENHRY and CDR2 SYGVKD come from the germline V gene. The CDR3 loop is CAISLRVNRNEQFF. In DNA, the CDR3 is TGTGCCATCAGCCTCAGGGTAAATCGTAATGAGCAGTTCTTC.

The rearrangement joins TRBV20-1 to TRBJ2-1; 13 bases are shared with TRBD2. The CDR3 loop spans 17 amino acids. CDR1 and CDR2 from the germline V gene are DFQATT and SNEGSKA (reference sequence). V dropped 0 bases and J dropped 1; count of bases not matched to a gene: 3. The CDR3 DNA is TGCAGTGCTAGAGATCGGACTAGCGGGGGTTCCTACAATGAGCAGTTCTTC. This codes for CSARDRTSGGSYNEQFF.

This clonotype was observed a few times. This sequence joins TRBV5-5 and TRBJ2-1; 12 nucleotides agree with TRBD2. Germline assignment: CDR1 SGHKS and CDR2 YYEKEE (reference sequence). This CDR3 comprises 17 residues. V was clipped by 4 bases and J by 0 bases; unmatched bases: 5. The DNA of the CDR3 is TGTGCCAGCAGCCCACGACTAGCGGGGGACTCCTACAATGAGCAGTTCTTC. Its translation is CASSPRLAGDSYNEQFF.

The rearrangement uses TRBV12-3 or TRBV12-4 and TRBJ1-5, with D uncertain. Trimming removed 2 bases at V and 4 bases at J, with 6 bases between. This CDR3 region has 13 residues. The CDR3 spells CASSLLENQPQHF. The CDR3 region has the DNA TGTGCCAGCAGTTTATTGGAAAATCAGCCCCAGCATTTT.

There are a few counts of this clonotype. The CDR3 sequence: CASSQSGGYEKLFF. In DNA, the CDR3 is TGTGCCAGCAGCCAGTCAGGGGGCTATGAAAAACTGTTTTTT. The genes are TRBV7-2 and TRBJ1-4, with 8 bases identical to TRBD1. The V segment lost 5 bases and the J segment 6 bases; nucleotides outside the gene matches: 5. Germline V gene sequence: CDR1 SGHTA, CDR2 FQGNSA. The CDR3 sequence is 14 residues long.

This clonotype was picked up many times. The rearrangement joins TRBV3-1 to TRBJ1-3; no reliable D call. There are 15 residues in the CDR3. CDR1 LGHDT and CDR2 YNNKEL come from the germline V gene (reference sequence). The V and J ends lost 0 bases and 0 bases respectively, with 6 bases between them. CDR3 sequence reads: CASSQDRISGNTIYF. The CDR3 coding sequence is TGTGCCAGCAGCCAAGATCGGATCTCTGGAAACACCATATATTTT.

This clonotype was detected many times. The CDR3 DNA follows: TGCGCCAGCAGCCCGTCACCGTTGGGACGGAGCACCGGGGAGCTGTTTTTT. As protein: CASSPSPLGRSTGELFF. The chain recombines TRBV4-3 with TRBJ2-2; D assignment may be TRBD1 or TRBD2 (5 bases each). CDR3 size: 17 residues. Trimming shortened V by 4 bases and J by 4 bases, and 19 bases separated the two germline ends. The germline CDR1 and CDR2 sequences are LGHNA and YSLEER.

This clonotype was found a few times. The gene calls are TRBV5-1 and TRBJ2-5; D not certain. The CDR3 is made up of 14 amino acids. Germline V gene lookup returns CDR1 SGHRS and CDR2 YFSETQ. Trimming took off 1 base at V and 5 bases at J, with 12 bases between the two ends. The CDR3 protein is CASSLRSSGETQYF. The CDR3 DNA sequence: TGCGCCAGCAGCTTGCGGTCATCCGGGGAGACCCAGTACTTC.

This clonotype has at least ten counts. The rearrangement joins TRBV11-2 to TRBJ1-1; D might be TRBD1 (5 bases). The V gene's germline CDR1 is SGHAT and CDR2 FQNNGV. The CDR3 sequence is 15 residues long. V was clipped by 3 bases and J by 2 bases, with 13 bases between them. CDR3 region: CASSFSGLLNTEAFF. The CDR3, as DNA: TGTGCCAGCAGCTTTTCGGGACTCTTAAACACTGAAGCTTTCTTT.

This clonotype has ten or more counts. The CDR3 reads CASSESGTASQETQYF. CDR3 in DNA: TGCGCCAGCAGTGAGTCCGGGACAGCTAGCCAAGAGACCCAGTACTTC. The chain has TRBV10-1 and TRBJ2-5, with TRBD1 matching over 7 bases. Germline CDR1 and CDR2: WNHNN and SYGVQD (reference sequence). V shed 0 bases, J shed 1 base, and the junction held 5 bases outside the gene matches. The CDR3 length is 16 residues.

This rearrangement joins TRBV20-1 to TRBJ2-1; D tentatively fits TRBD1 or TRBD2 (5 bases each). The V end lost 6 bases, the J end lost 3 bases, and 18 bases lay between the germline ends. CDR1 DFQATT and CDR2 SNEGSKA come from the germline V gene (reference sequence). There are 15 residues in the CDR3. CDR3 region: CSATSLGASYNEQFF. DNA for the CDR3: TGCAGTGCGACCTCCCTCGGGGCTAGCTACAATGAGCAGTTCTTC.

J is TRBJ2-3 and V is TRBV7-9; 11 positions agree with TRBD2. CDR1 SEHNR and CDR2 FQNEAQ come from the germline V gene (reference sequence). Trimming at V came to 6 bases and at J to 5 bases, leaving 10 bases not matched to a gene. The CDR3 totals 16 residues. CDR3 nucleotide sequence: TGTGCCAGCAGACCAAAACTAGCGGGAGTAGTAGATACGCAGTATTTT. It encodes CASRPKLAGVVDTQYF.

The sample holds a few counts of this clonotype. The CDR3 DNA is TGTGCCAGCACCAGGACTAGCGGGGAGGCTGAGCAGTACTTC. Its translation: CASTRTSGEAEQYF. The chain links TRBV27 to TRBJ2-7, with TRBD2 matching over 12 bases. Germline-derived CDR1 and CDR2 are MNHEY and SMNVEV (reference sequence). This CDR3 is built from 14 residues. Losses at the gene ends were 7 bases for V and 7 bases for J; bases not matched to a gene: 8.

This clonotype is medium-sized. The chain carries TRBV10-2 and TRBJ2-5; no reliable D call. The germline CDR1 and CDR2 sequences are WSHSY and SAAADI. The V and J ends lost 7 bases and 5 bases respectively, with 8 bases between them. This CDR3 comprises 11 residues. The CDR3 DNA follows: TGCGCCAGCATGCGATCGGAGACCCAGTACTTC. Translated: CASMRSETQYF.

This clonotype was found many times. The genes are TRBV27 and TRBJ2-3; 10 nucleotides agree with TRBD1. With V trimmed by 6 bases and J by 4 bases, 4 bases remained unmatched. This CDR3 is 14 amino acids long. CDR1 and CDR2 (germline): MNHEY, SMNVEV (reference sequence). CDR3 coding DNA: TGTGCCAGCAGCTTAGGACAGGGGGCAGATACGCAGTATTTT. Its translation: CASSLGQGADTQYF.

The rearrangement uses TRBV20-1 and TRBJ1-1; possible D gene TRBD1, 5 bases. The germline V gene encodes CDR1 DFQATT and CDR2 SNEGSKA (reference sequence). The CDR3 length is 13 residues. The V and J ends lost 6 bases and 3 bases respectively, with 14 bases between them. The CDR3 region is CSATRQRDTEAFF. The CDR3 nucleotides read TGCAGTGCCACTAGACAGCGGGACACTGAAGCTTTCTTT.

At least ten counts were recorded for this clonotype. The rearrangement links TRBV19 to TRBJ2-4; D perhaps matches TRBD2 (6 bases). V was cut by 1 base and J by 9 bases, with 13 bases left in between. The CDR3 has 14 amino acids. Germline V gene sequence: CDR1 LNHDA, CDR2 SQIVND (reference sequence). The CDR3 sequence is CASSIARGTGIQYF. CDR3 DNA sequence: TGTGCCAGTAGTATAGCCCGGGGGACGGGCATTCAGTACTTC. Looking up the rest from reference TRBV19 and TRBJ2-4 gives the full variable domain: DGGITQSPKYLFRKEGQNVTLSCEQNLNHDAMYWYRQDPGQGLRLIYYSQIVNDFQKGDIAEGYSVSREKKESFPLTVTSAQKNPTAFYLCASSIARGTGIQYFGAGTRLSVL.

CDR3 in amino acids: CASNNRASFTEAFF. The CDR3 DNA sequence: TGTGCCAGCAACAACAGGGCTTCGTTCACTGAAGCTTTCTTT. V is TRBV6-1 and J is TRBJ1-1, with D perhaps matching TRBD1 (6 bases). CDR3 length: 14 amino acids. Between the trimmed V and J ends, which lost 7 bases and 4 bases, there was a span of 16 bases. Germline CDR1 is MNHNS and CDR2 is SASEGT.